This passage covers 15 T cell receptor beta chains from one sample sequenced in a study of T cells in Graves' hyperthyroidism and ophthalmopathy. RNA transcripts provided the source from which TCR beta CDR3 regions were amplified. The primer set for the first-round RT-PCR of the TCR CDR3 was HTBI. MiXCR, applied by TCRdb to the multiplex PCR reads, yields one record per CDR3 protein. Of 800,000 or so distinct CDR3 sequences in the sample, about 38% were seen once. The sample consisted of blood. These receptor sequences come from a man between 18 and 29 years old with Graves' hyperthyroidism.

As concerns this clonotype: Germline and junction disagree at one end, which may indicate a read error. The rearrangement links TRBV24-1 to TRBJ2-5; D possibly matches TRBD1 or TRBD2 (5 bases each). Germline assignment: CDR1 KGHDR and CDR2 SFDVKD. The CDR3 contains 16 residues. This chain's CDR3 is CATGDPGDGVGGTQYF. The CDR3, as DNA: TGTGCCACCGGTGACCCTGGTGACGGCGTTGGGGGGACCCAGTACTTC.

This chain uses TRBV12-3 or TRBV12-4 with TRBJ1-5; D might be TRBD1 (6 bases). Trimming left V 6 bases short and J 7 bases short, with 10 bases between. The CDR3 sequence is 12 residues long. The CDR3 nucleotides read TGTGCCAGCAGGAGAACAGGGCAGCCCCAGCATTTT. Its translation: CASRRTGQPQHF.

V gene TRBV7-2 combines with J gene TRBJ2-2; 10 bases map to TRBD2. The V segment lost 2 bases and the J segment 8 bases; nucleotides outside the gene matches: 5. The CDR3 runs 15 residues. CDR1 SGHTA and CDR2 FQGNSA come from the germline V gene. This CDR3 is CASSLSAGLAGELFF. The CDR3 region has the DNA TGTGCCAGCAGCTTAAGTGCGGGACTAGCGGGGGAGCTGTTTTTT.

The rearrangement uses TRBV30 and TRBJ1-6; a weak D match, TRBD1 (5 bases). Germline V gene data show CDR1 as GTSNPN and CDR2 as SVGIG (reference sequence). The V end was cut by 3 bases, the J end by 4 bases, with 10 bases between. The CDR3 spans 14 residues. DNA for the CDR3: TGTGCCTGGAGAAGGGGATTTTATAATTCACCCCTCCACTTT. Translated: CAWRRGFYNSPLHF. Full variable domain (remainder filled in from reference TRBV30 and TRBJ1-6): SQTIHQWPATLVQPVGSPLSLECTVEGTSNPNLYWYRQAAGRGLQLLFYSVGIGQISSEVPQNLSASRPQDRQFILSSKKLLLSDSGFYLCAWRRGFYNSPLHFGNGTRLTVT.

This clonotype was detected ten times or more. The chain couples TRBV7-9 to TRBJ1-1; no definite D call. This CDR3 is built from 13 residues. The V and J ends lost 4 bases and 3 bases respectively, with 9 bases between them. Germline CDR1 reads SEHNR; CDR2 reads FQNEAQ (reference sequence). The CDR3 spells CASSSLRDTEAFF. In DNA form, the CDR3 reads TGTGCCAGCAGCTCCCTCCGGGACACTGAAGCTTTCTTT.

This clonotype has at least ten counts. This chain links TRBV19 with TRBJ2-7, with D possibly TRBD1 on 6 matching bases. The V end lost 5 bases, the J end lost 7 bases, and 9 bases lay between the germline ends. Germline CDR1 and CDR2: LNHDA and SQIVND (reference sequence). The CDR3 is 11 residues long. The CDR3 loop is CASSPGEEQYF. CDR3 DNA sequence: TGTGCCAGTAGTCCAGGGGAAGAGCAGTACTTC.

This clonotype was seen repeatedly, ten times or more. The chain employs TRBV2 and TRBJ1-1; 10 bases are a match to TRBD1. Germline CDR1 SNHLY, CDR2 FYNNEI. The CDR3 sequence is 13 residues long. With 7 bases clipped from V and 7 bases from J, the junction kept 6 bases outside the gene matches. The CDR3 spells CASTRQGANEAFF. In DNA form, the CDR3 reads TGTGCCAGCACTAGACAGGGGGCTAATGAAGCTTTCTTT.

The V gene is TRBV11-2, the J gene TRBJ1-2, with D tentatively TRBD1 (6 bases). The germline V gene has CDR1 SGHAT and CDR2 FQNNGV. This CDR3 spans 14 amino acids. Deletions cut 5 bases from V and 4 bases from J, with 14 bases between. For the CDR3, the DNA is TGTGCCAGCAGCCAAGATAAACAGGGCTATGGCTACACCTTC. Translating gives CASSQDKQGYGYTF.

This clonotype was seen repeatedly, ten times or more. CDR3 nucleotide sequence: TGCAGCGTCGTCGGGCCCGAAGAGACCCAGTACTTC. It translates to CSVVGPEETQYF. The V gene is TRBV29-1, the J gene TRBJ2-5; D remains ambiguous. From germline, CDR1 is SQVTM and CDR2 ANQGSEA. V was cut by 6 bases and J by 3 bases, with 11 bases left in between. The CDR3 runs to 12 residues.

This clonotype was recorded many times. The rearrangement joins TRBV29-1 to TRBJ1-3, with D possibly being TRBD1 (5 bases). Germline loops: CDR1 SQVTM, CDR2 ANQGSEA. This CDR3 has 12 amino acids. V lost 5 bases and J lost 5, with 10 bases in between. The CDR3 region has the DNA TGCAGCGTTAAGGGGCGGAGAAACACCATATATTTT. Its protein product is CSVKGRRNTIYF.

This clonotype was counted between two and nine times. The chain joins TRBV6-5 to TRBJ1-4; a possible D gene is TRBD1 (6 bases). Trimming stripped 0 bases from V and 3 bases from J, with 11 bases between. Germline CDR1 reads MNHEY; CDR2 reads SVGAGI. This CDR3 is 16 amino acids long. In nucleotides, the CDR3 is TGTGCCAGCAGTTACTCGAGGACAGATCCTAATGAAAAACTGTTTTTT. Its protein product is CASSYSRTDPNEKLFF.

The sample holds many counts of this clonotype. V and J are TRBV20-1 and TRBJ1-4; D not resolved. The CDR3 length is 11 residues. The V gene lost 2 bases and the J gene lost 6 bases, with 4 bases spanning the gap. Per germline, CDR1 DFQATT and CDR2 SNEGSKA (reference sequence). CDR3 in amino acids: CSARRDEKLFF. In DNA, the CDR3 is TGCAGTGCTAGAAGGGATGAAAAACTGTTTTTT.

This clonotype has a count of ten or more. The CDR3 region is CASSEGTGTTEAFF. As DNA, the CDR3 is TGTGCCAGCAGTGAAGGGACAGGGACAACTGAAGCTTTCTTT. This sequence joins TRBV2 and TRBJ1-1; 8 positions match TRBD1. J was trimmed by 5 bases and V by 1 base; bases with no gene match: 3. The CDR3 totals 14 residues. CDR1 and CDR2 from the germline V gene are SNHLY and FYNNEI.

This clonotype was seen repeatedly, ten times or more. V and J are TRBV19 and TRBJ1-5, with 7 nucleotides matching TRBD1. This CDR3 region has 15 residues. V lost 2 bases to trimming and J lost 2 bases; unmatched junction nucleotides: 3. Germline V CDR1 and CDR2: LNHDA, SQIVND (reference sequence). In nucleotides, the CDR3 is TGTGCCAGTAGTATACTTACAGGGGGCAATCAGCCCCAGCATTTT. This sequence encodes CASSILTGGNQPQHF.

This clonotype has a count of ten or more. V and J are TRBV29-1 and TRBJ1-3, with 8 bases matching TRBD1. The CDR3 contains 15 residues. With V trimmed by 3 bases and J by 2 bases, 6 bases remained unmatched. Germline CDR1 reads SQVTM; CDR2 reads ANQGSEA. The CDR3 DNA sequence: TGCAGCGTTGAGGGGGCGACAGGGGCTGGAAACACCATATATTTT. Protein: CSVEGATGAGNTIYF.